This TCR beta chain was sequenced in a study of shared clonotypes between healthy human individuals (dated by TCRdb to 2020 to 2022). Background on the whole study: A couple of women and a few men aged 18 to 49 years were included in the cohort. For each donor, CD4 naive and CD4 memory were each given three plates, CD8 naive was given two plates, and CD8 memory was given one plate. To estimate repertoire size and how much clonotype sharing occurs between individuals, the study deeply sequenced the blood TCR repertoires of about five healthy adults. To increase sequencing depth and limit assay-specific biases, TCR repertoire library preparation and sequencing were carried out by different laboratories using diverse techniques. Each donor's leukapheresis produced roughly between roughly 0.85 and 10 billion PBMCs.

CD8 naive samples were obtained by positive selection for CCR7 among CD45RO-negative cells, yielding a CD45RA+CCR7+ population from which TemRA cells were excluded. Healthy HIV-negative adults with no recently reported acute infections or vaccinations were included as donors. Every donor was a Caucasian adult living in Nashville, Tennessee, USA. Blood was obtained by leukapheresis, after which PBMCs were separated by Ficoll-Histopaque density gradient centrifugation and cryopreserved in liquid nitrogen vapor phase. Analytical flow cytometry was used to check the purity and quantity of each magnetically sorted T cell population. Genomic DNA was isolated from every sorted fraction and measured by UV absorbance on a Nanodrop 2000c. Using the deep immunoSEQ assay, multiplex PCR amplified TCR CDR3 regions from genomic DNA. Extracted genomic DNA from each cell subset was spread evenly across all wells of several immunoSEQ 96-well plates, with each plate serving as a replicate. Each replicate PCR for sorted subsets received around 0.2 ug genomic DNA, equal to roughly 33,000 T cell genomes. Purified libraries were quantified with a Qubit 3.0 fluorometer, sized on a Bioanalyzer 2100, and re-quantified with the KAPA Library Quantification kit. Every immunoSEQ 96-well plate was sequenced on a dedicated single-read 150-cycle Illumina NextSeq 550 flow cell. As for the original processing: Because the immunoSEQ output held only junctional sequences and lacked quality scores, the filtering could not match the filtering applied to full-length reads. Sequences were annotated with PyIR, a Python wrapper for IgBLAST v1.9, and V/J genes and CDR3 were assigned using IMGT germline references. Reads were removed for weak V/J assignments (E-value above 1e-6), missing CDR3, stop codons, out-of-frame junctions, or ambiguous translated residues. V3J clonotypes were defined as sequences sharing an identical inferred V gene, J gene, and CDR3 amino acid sequence. To compute the percentage overlap between repertoires, the number of shared unique clonotypes was divided by the size of the smaller repertoire. Repertoire richness was assessed with RTK rarefaction, the Chao1 estimator, and Recon v2.1 estimates of unobserved clonotypes. Generation probabilities for all TCRbeta clonotypes obtained by the gDNA method from a handful of donors were computed using OLGA. TCRdb's version of the immuneACCESS table is confined to in-frame rearrangements and falls short of the full clone set. An unresolved V gene accounts for under half of the shortfall where checked; the remainder is of unknown origin. The D gene and trimming were derived from the DNA, and the V and J assignments and clone size from that table. The sample table holds fewer than 1 million clones, of which about 97% were seen once. The top ten clones comprise less than 0.25% of the sample.

Points on this clone: Its recognized antigen is unknown. No base-level quality is on record; no much larger clone is a single base apart.

Findings and caveats that apply to the study as a whole: Even with the large sequencing depth, rarefaction of the sorted-subset datasets indicated that sequencing was incomplete. Sampling was restricted to blood, and TCR repertoires in tissues likely differ from the TCR repertoires found in blood. Naive subsets generally had larger estimated clonotype richness than memory subsets did. Compared with non-shared clonotypes, the clonotypes found in all four sorted-subset donors had higher generation probabilities. Pairwise subsampling led to the expectation that sequencing depth would affect the degree of clonotype sharing among donors. Approximately 5% of naive CD4, roughly 3.5% of naive CD8, about 2.1% of memory CD4, and 0.4% of memory CD8 clonotypes were shared across several donors. Because the study included only a small number of donors, the genetic and exposure-history diversity represented was limited.

The CDR3 runs 17 amino acids, cysteine and phenylalanine included. Only CDR3 DNA remains: 51 bases, in frame from the first base. According to the germline V gene, CDR1 reads SGHRS and CDR2 reads YFSETQ. V is pared back by 0 bases and J by 4 bases, with 19 bases lying between the germline termini. The V and J segments used are TRBV5-1 and TRBJ2-5; a confident D gene designation cannot be given. The sequence was collected from a man aged 30 to 45 in good health. The sample comprised naive CD8+ T cells sorted from blood. In the paper's terms, the cell subset or site label means: CD45RA+CCR7+. The bases read TGCGCCAGCAGCTTGGTACCCGTCGGTGTCTTGGGAGAGACCCAGTACTTC. Its amino acids are CASSLVPVGVLGETQYF. With the rest looked up from the reference TRBV5-1 and TRBJ2-5 genes rather than sequenced, the full variable domain is KAGVTQTPRYLIKTRGQQVTLSCSPISGHRSVSWYQQTPGQGLQFLFEYFSETQRNKGNFPGRFSGRQFSNSRSEMNVSTLELGDSALYLCASSLVPVGVLGETQYFGPGTRLLVL.